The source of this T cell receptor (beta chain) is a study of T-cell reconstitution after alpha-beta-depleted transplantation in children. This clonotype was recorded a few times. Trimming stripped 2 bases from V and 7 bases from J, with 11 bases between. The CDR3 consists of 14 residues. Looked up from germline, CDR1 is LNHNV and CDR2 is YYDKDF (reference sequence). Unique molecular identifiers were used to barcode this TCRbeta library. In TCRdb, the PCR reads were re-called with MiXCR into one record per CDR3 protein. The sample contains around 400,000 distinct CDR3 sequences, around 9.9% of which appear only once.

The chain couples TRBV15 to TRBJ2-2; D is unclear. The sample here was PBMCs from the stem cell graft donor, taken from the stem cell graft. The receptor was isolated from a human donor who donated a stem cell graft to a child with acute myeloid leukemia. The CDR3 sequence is CATSRRRDLGELFF. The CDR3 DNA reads TGTGCCACCAGCAGAAGAAGGGATCTCGGGGAGCTGTTTTTT.